The TCR beta chain under discussion was sequenced for a study of T cell responses to AZD1222 COVID-19 vaccine. Note on this clone: The antigen remains unidentified.

The CDR3 contains 16 residues. V was cut by 5 bases and J by 3 bases, with 19 bases left in between. Germline V CDR1 and CDR2: SGHVS, FQNEAQ. Assay: immunoSEQ multiplex PCR; the TCRdb copy retains only in-frame clones and omits some. Of 80,000 to 100,000 clones listed, just under 90% were seen once; the top ten hold 2.8%. Regarding the study as a whole: It was only after the peak T cell response that any repertoires were sampled. Spike-spanning, vaccine-associated CD4 TCRs were dominant at 160-218 and 743-854. Donors in the cohort were predominantly white British and more often female, and clonal diversity was possibly underestimated. Rises in breadth and depth of Spike-specific TCRs came after two AZD1222 doses.

Specimen: peripheral blood, collected on day 0 of MenACWY control vaccination. The rearrangement links TRBV7-8 to TRBJ1-2, with a tentative D call TRBD1 (5 bases). The sequence was collected from an adult in good health. CDR3 sequence reads: CASSHALGGLDYGYTF. In DNA form, the CDR3 reads TGTGCCAGCAGCCATGCCCTTGGGGGATTGGACTATGGCTACACCTTC.